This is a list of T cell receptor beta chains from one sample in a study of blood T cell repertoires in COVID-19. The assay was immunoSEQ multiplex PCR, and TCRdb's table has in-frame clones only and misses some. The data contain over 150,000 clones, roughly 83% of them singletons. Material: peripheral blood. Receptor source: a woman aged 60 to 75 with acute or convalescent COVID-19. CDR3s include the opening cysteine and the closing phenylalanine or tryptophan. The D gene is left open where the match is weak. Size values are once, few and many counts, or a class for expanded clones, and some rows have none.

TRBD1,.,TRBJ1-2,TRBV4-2,TGTGCCAGCAACCCCGGGACAGGTCCCTATGGCTACACCTTC,CASNPGTGPYGYTF
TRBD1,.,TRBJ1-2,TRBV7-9,TGTGCCAGCAGCATGGGACAGGGTAGAAACTATGGCTACACCTTC,CASSMGQGRNYGYTF
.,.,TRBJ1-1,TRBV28,TGTGCCAGCGGGAAACAGGGTACTGAAGCTTTCTTT,CASGKQGTEAFF
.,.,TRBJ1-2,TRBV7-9,TGTGCCAGCAGCTTAGTAGGAGCCGGTAACTATGGCTACACCTTC,CASSLVGAGNYGYTF
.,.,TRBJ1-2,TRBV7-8,TGTGCCAGCAGCTTCGAAAACCCGGGACACGGGCCTAACTATGGCTACACCTTC,CASSFENPGHGPNYGYTF
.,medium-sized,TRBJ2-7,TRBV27,TGTGCCAGCAGTCCTGACGGGGGACAGAAGTACGAGCAGTACTTC,CASSPDGGQKYEQYF
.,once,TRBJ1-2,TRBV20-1,TGCAGTGCTAGTCTCAGTTCCAACTATGGCTACACCTTC,CSASLSSNYGYTF
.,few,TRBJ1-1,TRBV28,TGTGCCAGCCGGGGCACTGAAGCTTTCTTT,CASRGTEAFF
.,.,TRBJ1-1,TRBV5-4,TGTGCCAGCAGCGTGGGGAACAGACCCATGAACACTGAAGCTTTCTTT,CASSVGNRPMNTEAFF
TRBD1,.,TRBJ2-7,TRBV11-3,TGTGCCAGCAGCTTTAACCGGGACAGGGGTGGCGAGCAGTACTTC,CASSFNRDRGGEQYF
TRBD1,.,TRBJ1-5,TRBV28,TGTGCCAGCAGTTTATTTCTCGGGACAGATAATCAGCCCCAGCATTTT,CASSLFLGTDNQPQHF
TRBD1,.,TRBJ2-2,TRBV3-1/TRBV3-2,TGTGCCAGCAGCCGTCGGACAGGGGGCAACACCGGGGAGCTGTTTTTT,CASSRRTGGNTGELFF
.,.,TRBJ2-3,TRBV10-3,TGTGCCATCGGGGGGTTTGCACCGGCGGCAGGGAGTCGTACAGATACGCAGTATTTT,CAIGGFAPAAGSRTDTQYF
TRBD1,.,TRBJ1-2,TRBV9,TGTGCCAGCAGCAACAGGGGGAACGGCTACACCTTC,CASSNRGNGYTF
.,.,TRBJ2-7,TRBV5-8,TGTGCCAGCAGCCGAGGGTTCACCTCCTACGAGCAGTACTTC,CASSRGFTSYEQYF
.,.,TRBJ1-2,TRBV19,TGTGCCAGTAGTATACCGGGACTGGGGGGAGGCTACACCTTC,CASSIPGLGGGYTF
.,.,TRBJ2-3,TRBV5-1,TGCGCCAGCAGCTTGGAGAGTCAGGGTCGTACGCAGTATTTT,CASSLESQGRTQYF
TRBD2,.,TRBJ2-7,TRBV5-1,TGCGCCAGTACCGAGACTAGCGGATCCTACGAGCAGTACTTC,CASTETSGSYEQYF
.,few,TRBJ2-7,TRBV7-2,TGTGCCAGCAGCTTAGACGGTGGGCAGTACTTC,CASSLDGGQYF
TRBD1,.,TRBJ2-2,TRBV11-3,TGTGCCAGCAGCTTAGCCTCCGGGACAGGGAGGACCGGGGAGCTGTTTTTT,CASSLASGTGRTGELFF
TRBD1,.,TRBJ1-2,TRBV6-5,TGTGCCAGCAGTTACGGAGCCGGGACAGGGGATGGCTACACCTTC,CASSYGAGTGDGYTF
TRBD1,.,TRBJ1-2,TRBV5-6,TGTGCCAGCAGCCCGGGACAGGGTTTCTATGGCTACACCTTC,CASSPGQGFYGYTF
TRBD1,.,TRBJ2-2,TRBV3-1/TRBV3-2,TGTGCCAGCAGCCAAATCTTGGTAGGGGGCCCCGGGGAGCTGTTTTTT,CASSQILVGGPGELFF
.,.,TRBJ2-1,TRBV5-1,TGCGCCAGCAGCTTGGCACAGGGCAATGAGCAGTTCTTC,CASSLAQGNEQFF
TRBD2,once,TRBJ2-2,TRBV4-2,TGTGCCAGCAGCCCGGATAGCGGGGGGGCATCGAACACCGGGGAGCTGTTTTTT,CASSPDSGGASNTGELFF
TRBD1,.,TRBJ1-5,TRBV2,TGTGCCAGCAGTGAAGAGACAGGGTCGGGCAATCAGCCCCAGCATTTT,CASSEETGSGNQPQHF
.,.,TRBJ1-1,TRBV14,TGTGCCAGCAGCCAAAACCCCAGGGGAGGGGTAGCTTTCTTT,CASSQNPRGGVAFF
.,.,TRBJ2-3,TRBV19,TGTGCCAGTAGTCCCCAGGGGACAGATACGCAGTATTTT,CASSPQGTDTQYF
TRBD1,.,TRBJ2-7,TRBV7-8,TGTGCCAGCAGCTCTGTCTCTGGGAGGGACAGGGGGGGTAGACCCTACGAGCAGTACTTC,CASSSVSGRDRGGRPYEQYF
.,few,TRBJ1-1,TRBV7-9,TGTGCCAGCCACCGTGGGGGAGGGTATGAAGCTTTCTTT,CASHRGGGYEAFF
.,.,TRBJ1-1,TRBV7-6,TGTGCCAGCATGGGAGAGGCTGAAGCTTTCTTT,CASMGEAEAFF
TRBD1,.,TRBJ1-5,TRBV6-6,TGTGCCAGCAGTCCTCGGACAGGCTCGAATCAGCCCCAGCATTTT,CASSPRTGSNQPQHF
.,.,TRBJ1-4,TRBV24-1,TGTGCCACCAGTTGGATTCGGGACACCCCAACAACTAATGAAAAACTGTTTTTT,CATSWIRDTPTTNEKLFF
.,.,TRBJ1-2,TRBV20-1,TGCAGTGCCAGTTTTGGGGGAGGCTATGGCTACACCTTC,CSASFGGGYGYTF
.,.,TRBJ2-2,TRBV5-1,TGCGCCAGCAGCTTGGTGGTAGCGGTTGACACCGGGGAGCTGTTTTTT,CASSLVVAVDTGELFF
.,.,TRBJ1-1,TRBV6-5,TGTGCCAGCAGTTGGATAGTCTCAGGGGTCGGCACTGAAGCTTTCTTT,CASSWIVSGVGTEAFF
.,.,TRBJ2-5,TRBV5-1,TGCGCCAGCAGCTTCGTCCAAGAGACCCAGTACTTC,CASSFVQETQYF
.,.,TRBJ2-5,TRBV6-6,TGTGCCAGCAGAGTAGCGGCCCGCGAGACCCAGTACTTC,CASRVAARETQYF
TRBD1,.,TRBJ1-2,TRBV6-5,TGTGCCAGCAGTTTCCTACCGGGACAGGCTCAGGATGGCTACACCTTC,CASSFLPGQAQDGYTF
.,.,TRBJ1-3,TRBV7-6,TGTGCCAGCAGCTTAGGACTCAGAAACACCATATATTTT,CASSLGLRNTIYF
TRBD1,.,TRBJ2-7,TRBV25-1,TGTGCCAGCAGTCGGACAGGGGAGGGCTACGAGCAGTACTTC,CASSRTGEGYEQYF
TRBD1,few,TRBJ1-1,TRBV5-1,TGCGCCAGCAGCTTAACGACAGGGAGGACTGAAGCTTTCTTT,CASSLTTGRTEAFF
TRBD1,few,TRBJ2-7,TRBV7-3,TGTGCCAGCAGCTCGGGACAGGGTAGTATGCACGAGCAGTACTTC,CASSSGQGSMHEQYF
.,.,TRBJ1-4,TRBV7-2,TGTGCCAGCAGCTTCGCCATCGGGGGTGAAAAACTGTTTTTT,CASSFAIGGEKLFF
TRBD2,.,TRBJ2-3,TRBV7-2,TGTGCCAGCAGCTTAGTCCCCGGGGGGGGTCAGGATACGCAGTATTTT,CASSLVPGGGQDTQYF
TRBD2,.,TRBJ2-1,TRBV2,TGTGCCAGCAGCGGACTAGCGGAACCTTCCTACAATGAGCAGTTCTTC,CASSGLAEPSYNEQFF
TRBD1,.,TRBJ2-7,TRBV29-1,TGCAGCGTTGCGACAGGGGTTACCTACGAGCAGTACTTC,CSVATGVTYEQYF
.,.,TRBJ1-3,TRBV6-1,TGTGCCAGCACCACCGGGGTAGGGTCGGGAAACACCATATATTTT,CASTTGVGSGNTIYF